The entry below describes one T cell receptor (beta chain). Antigen specificity is unknown. This specimen belongs to a study of OX40 agonist ivuxolimab in advanced cancers. Notes on the study in general: Doses of 0.1 to 3.0 mg/kg were accompanied by clonal expansion of CD4+ and CD8+ blood T cells by week 6. What antigens the expanded peripheral T cells recognized was never established. On average, a greater number of expanded clones characterised CD8+ T cells relative to CD4+.

This table comes from immunoSEQ multiplex PCR, and its TCRdb copy is limited to in-frame clones, with some not included. Counted here are 45,000 or so clones, more than 75% occurring once; the ten biggest clones make up roughly 10%. This specimen was CD4+ or CD8+ T cells sorted from blood, taken in a trial of the OX40 agonist ivuxolimab. The sequence was obtained from an adult with an advanced solid tumor such as melanoma, head and neck, liver or kidney cancer.

The CDR3 protein is CASSLFRGGTEAFF. DNA of the CDR3: TGTGCCAGCAGTTTATTTAGGGGCGGCACTGAAGCTTTCTTT. This chain joins TRBV27 and TRBJ1-1; weak D call: TRBD1 (5 bases). Trimming took off 1 base at V and 4 bases at J, with 10 bases between the two ends. The CDR3 extends over 14 amino acids. CDR1 is MNHEY and CDR2 is SMNVEV in the germline V gene (reference sequence).